The 25 T cell receptor beta chains below were found in one sample sequenced in a study of T cell repertoires in cytomegalovirus infection. TCRdb independently ran MiXCR on the reads; one entry per CDR3 protein. This table has just under 500,000 distinct CDR3 sequences, roughly a third appearing once. For these TCRs, the target antigens are not known. The sequencing used cultured PBMCs, collected from culture after CMV antigen stimulation. These receptors were obtained from a human donor in good health (CMV status not recorded). Some clones in this sample may be carry-over from other donors' samples.

This clonotype was seen a handful of times. The chain couples TRBV7-2 to TRBJ1-1; D unresolved. Germline V gene data show CDR1 as SGHTA and CDR2 as FQGNSA. Trimming took 1 base from V and 8 from J, leaving 14 bases between them. CDR3 length: 14 amino acids. The DNA of the CDR3 is TGTGCCAGCAGCTTAGTCCCGCGGGCGGGGGAAGCTTTCTTT. It yields the protein CASSLVPRAGEAFF.

This clonotype has a handful of counts. The rearrangement links TRBV7-2 to TRBJ2-3; TRBD2 matches at 9 bases. The CDR3 contains 12 residues. Trimming at V came to 5 bases and at J to 11 bases, leaving 5 bases not matched to a gene. Germline CDR1 SGHTA, CDR2 FQGNSA. The CDR3 sequence is CASSHPAGGQYF. The CDR3 DNA sequence: TGTGCCAGCAGCCACCCAGCGGGGGGGCAGTATTTT.

The chain combines TRBV28 with TRBJ2-7; 7 nucleotides line up with TRBD1. There are 16 residues in the CDR3. The V gene's germline CDR1 is MDHEN and CDR2 SYDVKM. The V and J ends lost 3 bases and 2 bases, in that order; junction bases with no gene match: 10. The CDR3 here is CASSFVWTGAPYEQYV. CDR3 coding DNA: TGTGCCAGCAGTTTTGTTTGGACAGGCGCTCCCTACGAGCAGTACGTC.

In this sample, this clonotype turned up a few times. The chain has TRBV20-1 and TRBJ2-1; D is ambiguous. The CDR3 contains 14 residues. Germline V lookup: CDR1 DFQATT, CDR2 SNEGSKA (reference sequence). The V gene lost 1 base and the J gene lost 6 bases, with 13 bases spanning the gap. CDR3 amino acids: CSARAWVGPNEQFF. CDR3 coding DNA: TGCAGTGCTAGAGCTTGGGTCGGTCCCAATGAGCAGTTCTTC.

V gene TRBV20-1 combines with J gene TRBJ1-4; D is possibly TRBD1 (5 bases). Germline CDR1 DFQATT, CDR2 SNEGSKA (reference sequence). Trimming left V 4 bases short and J 2 bases short, with 5 bases between. This CDR3 has 12 residues. The CDR3 DNA reads as TGCAGTGCTACAGGGACTAATGAAAAACTGTTTTTT. This gives the protein CSATGTNEKLFF.

The chain has TRBV11-1 and TRBJ2-5, with 11 bases fitting TRBD2. From germline, CDR1 is SGHAT and CDR2 FQDESV (reference sequence). The CDR3 spans 16 residues. V shed 5 bases, J shed 5 bases, and the junction held 10 bases outside the gene matches. CDR3 sequence reads: CASSGASGRLRETQYF. The CDR3 DNA reads TGTGCCAGCAGCGGGGCTAGCGGGAGGCTGAGGGAGACCCAGTACTTC.

Only a few counts were recorded for this clonotype. The chain has TRBV7-2 and TRBJ2-1; 7 nucleotides align to TRBD1. Trimming cost V 6 bases and J 7 bases; bases outside gene matches: 6. CDR1 and CDR2 from the germline V gene are SGHTA and FQGNSA. This CDR3 region has 13 residues. The CDR3 spells CASSRDRRNEQFF. The CDR3 bases are TGTGCCAGCAGTCGGGACAGAAGGAATGAGCAGTTCTTC. Together with reference TRBV7-2 and TRBJ2-1, the CDR3 gives the full variable domain: GAGVSQSPSNKVTEKGKDVELRCDPISGHTALYWYRQSLGQGLEFLIYFQGNSAPDKSGLPSDRFSAERTGGSVSTLTIQRTQQEDSAVYLCASSRDRRNEQFFGPGTRLTVL.

The V call is TRBV27, the J call TRBJ1-2, with D possibly matching TRBD1 (5 bases). From germline, CDR1 is MNHEY and CDR2 SMNVEV (reference sequence). V was clipped by 7 bases and J by 8 bases, with 23 bases between them. The CDR3 totals 15 residues. CDR3 sequence: CASTSLNGGTGGYTF. CDR3 in DNA: TGTGCCAGCACCTCCCTTAATGGGGGGACTGGCGGCTACACCTTC.

The chain joins TRBV7-2 to TRBJ2-1; D tentatively fits TRBD1 or TRBD2 (6 bases each). V was trimmed by 8 bases and J by 6 bases, leaving 17 bases between them. This CDR3 has 14 amino acids. Germline-derived CDR1 and CDR2 are SGHTA and FQGNSA. The CDR3 sequence is CASVRGFGGNEQFF. The CDR3 bases are TGTGCCAGCGTCAGGGGTTTCGGGGGCAATGAGCAGTTCTTC.

V gene TRBV28 combines with J gene TRBJ1-5, with TRBD1 matching over 8 bases. The length of the CDR3 is 17 residues. The V segment lost 0 bases and the J segment 2 bases; nucleotides outside the gene matches: 6. Looked up from germline, CDR1 is MDHEN and CDR2 is SYDVKM. The CDR3: CASSLWAGGRGNQPQHF. The CDR3 coding sequence is TGTGCCAGCAGTTTATGGGCAGGGGGCAGGGGCAATCAGCCCCAGCATTTT.

This clonotype has at least ten counts. CDR3 DNA sequence: TGTGCCAGCAGCTTAGCCTGGACTGTTCGGCCCCCCACAGATACGCAGTATTTT. Protein: CASSLAWTVRPPTDTQYF. The gene calls are TRBV7-2 and TRBJ2-3; D might be TRBD2 (5 bases). Trimming shortened V by 0 bases and J by 2 bases, and 18 bases separated the two germline ends. Germline V gene sequence: CDR1 SGHTA, CDR2 FQGNSA. There are 18 residues in the CDR3.

The V and J genes are TRBV28 and TRBJ2-7; maybe TRBD2 (5 bases). Trimming pared 6 bases from V and 2 bases from J, leaving 17 bases between. This CDR3 comprises 15 residues. CDR1 and CDR2 from the germline V gene are MDHEN and SYDVKM. The CDR3 DNA reads as TGTGCCAGCAGACCCACGGGTAGCGTAACCTACGAGCAGTACTTC. Protein sequence: CASRPTGSVTYEQYF.

V and J are TRBV20-1 and TRBJ2-1; D is perhaps TRBD2 (5 bases). The CDR3 runs to 14 residues. Trimming left V 1 base short and J 4 bases short, with 11 bases between. The germline V gene has CDR1 DFQATT and CDR2 SNEGSKA (reference sequence). CDR3 in amino acids: CSARGPGGYNEQFF. In nucleotides, the CDR3 is TGCAGTGCTAGAGGCCCAGGCGGGTACAATGAGCAGTTCTTC.

This chain links TRBV6-1 with TRBJ2-5, with D unresolved. CDR1 and CDR2 (germline): MNHNS, SASEGT. Deletions cut 2 bases from V and 0 bases from J, with 10 bases between. The CDR3 has 15 amino acids. Written as DNA, the CDR3 is TGTGCCAGCAGTGAACAGAACTTGTACCAAGAGACCCAGTACTTC. It yields the protein CASSEQNLYQETQYF.

In this sample, this clonotype turned up many times. The genes are TRBV7-8 and TRBJ1-5, with a possible D match to TRBD1 (5 bases). Germline CDR1 SGHVS, CDR2 FQNEAQ. Trimming removed 5 bases from V and 5 bases from J, with 19 bases in between. The CDR3 spans 16 residues. The CDR3 sequence: CASSTAGTLRDQPQHF. As DNA, the CDR3 is TGTGCCAGCAGCACCGCCGGGACCCTCAGAGATCAGCCCCAGCATTTT.

V usage is TRBV7-8 and J usage is TRBJ1-1, with a possible D match to TRBD1 (5 bases). CDR1 is SGHVS, CDR2 FQNEAQ, per germline. This CDR3 spans 13 amino acids. The V end lost 1 base, the J end lost 6 bases, and 9 bases lay between the germline ends. The CDR3 nucleotides are TGTGCCAGCAGCTTAGTCGGGGCAGCTGAAGCTTTCTTT. Translated: CASSLVGAAEAFF.

This clonotype was recorded at least ten times. V and J are TRBV7-8 and TRBJ2-2, with 7 nucleotides matching TRBD2. CDR1 and CDR2 from the germline V gene are SGHVS and FQNEAQ. Trimming removed 5 bases from V and 2 bases from J; junction bases left unmatched: 14. The CDR3 has 18 residues. The CDR3 DNA reads TGTGCCAGCAGCCACTTCCGCATACTAGCGACCAACACCGGGGAGCTGTTTTTT. This codes for CASSHFRILATNTGELFF.

The chain combines TRBV6-2 or TRBV6-3 with TRBJ1-1; TRBD1 might be the D (6 bases). The length of the CDR3 is 14 residues. CDR1 MNHEY and CDR2 SVGEGT come from the germline V gene. Between the trimmed V and J ends, which lost 4 bases and 1 base, there was a span of 10 bases. CDR3 sequence reads: CASSFKDRNTEAFF. CDR3 nucleotides: TGTGCCAGCAGTTTTAAGGACAGGAACACTGAAGCTTTCTTT.

V and J are TRBV19 and TRBJ1-1, with D unclear. Germline CDR1 reads LNHDA; CDR2 reads SQIVND (reference sequence). CDR3 size: 13 residues. V shed 0 bases and J shed 7 bases, with 9 bases lying between them. The CDR3 DNA sequence: TGTGCCAGTAGTATAGATCTTCAGCATGAAGCTTTCTTT. It specifies CASSIDLQHEAFF.

The chain joins TRBV9 to TRBJ2-3; D is possibly TRBD2 (5 bases). Trimming shortened V by 4 bases and J by 4 bases, and 19 bases separated the two germline ends. Germline CDR1 reads SGDLS; CDR2 reads YYNGEE. The CDR3 contains 16 residues. CDR3 nucleotides: TGTGCCAGCAGCCTTACCCCCGGAGAGAGGGCAGATACGCAGTATTTT. Translating it yields CASSLTPGERADTQYF.

Ten or more counts support this clonotype. The V gene is TRBV7-2, the J gene TRBJ1-3, with unresolved D. Germline CDR1 and CDR2: SGHTA and FQGNSA. This CDR3 is 15 amino acids long. V was cut by 5 bases and J by 2 bases, with 13 bases left in between. The CDR3 protein is CASSPPTGPGNTIYF. DNA of the CDR3: TGTGCCAGCAGCCCCCCCACGGGCCCTGGAAACACCATATATTTT.

Only a few counts were recorded for this clonotype. CDR3 coding DNA: TGCAGTGCTAGAGTTCCAGGCAATTCACCCCTCCACTTT. This encodes CSARVPGNSPLHF. This rearrangement joins TRBV20-1 to TRBJ1-6; the D is unclear. This CDR3 has 13 residues. Germline V lookup: CDR1 DFQATT, CDR2 SNEGSKA (reference sequence). The ends were cut back, 1 base at V and 7 bases at J, with 8 bases in the middle.

CDR3 region: CASSGGRDSTDTQYF. In DNA form, the CDR3 reads TGTGCCAGCAGTGGGGGTCGCGACTCCACAGATACGCAGTATTTT. The rearrangement joins TRBV6-1 to TRBJ2-3; the D is unclear. The CDR3 sequence is 15 residues long. Germline loops: CDR1 MNHNS, CDR2 SASEGT. Between the trimmed V and J ends, which lost 4 bases and 2 bases, there was a span of 13 bases.

There are a few counts of this clonotype. The chain carries TRBV12-3 or TRBV12-4 and TRBJ1-5, with 8 bases fitting TRBD1. This CDR3 has 15 residues. V was clipped by 3 bases and J by 5 bases; unmatched bases: 6. This CDR3 is CASSFDRGWYQPQHF. In DNA, the CDR3 is TGTGCCAGCAGTTTTGACAGGGGATGGTATCAGCCCCAGCATTTT.

V gene TRBV6-2 or TRBV6-3 combines with J gene TRBJ2-2, with 11 bases matching TRBD2. The CDR3 sequence is 18 residues long. With V trimmed by 5 bases and J by 0 bases, 8 bases remained unmatched. Germline V lookup: CDR1 MNHEY, CDR2 SVGEGT. As DNA, the CDR3 is TGTGCCAGCAGTCTCAAGGGACTAGCGGACGCGAACACCGGGGAGCTGTTTTTT. Translating it yields CASSLKGLADANTGELFF.